This TCR beta chain stems from a study of cytomegalovirus exposure and HLA in healthy donors. Study-wide background: The roughly 120 validation repertoires matched the 666 first-cohort repertoires in platform, a later analysis reported.

Worth noting for this clone: What it recognizes is unknown.

Study results and limitations: Usually a TCR sequence was rare, but some public TCRs were found in many donors.

Here immunoSEQ multiplex PCR was the method, and the copy in TCRdb shows in-frame clones only, minus some. Among about 310,000 clones listed, roughly 86% were seen once. Germline assignment: CDR1 SEHNR and CDR2 FQNEAQ (reference sequence). V was clipped by 4 bases and J by 4 bases, with 10 bases between them. The CDR3 has 13 amino acids. The clonotype comes from a man under 40 in good health and CMV-seronegative. The gene calls are TRBV7-9 and TRBJ1-1; D not resolved. Sequenced: PBMCs. This CDR3 reads CASSSRKATEAFF. The CDR3 region has the DNA TGTGCCAGCAGCTCCAGGAAAGCCACTGAAGCTTTCTTT.